These T cell receptor beta chains were read from a single sample in a study of blood T cell repertoires in COVID-19. The repertoire was sequenced with immunoSEQ multiplex PCR; TCRdb's copy has only in-frame clones and lacks some. The profile shows 450,000 to 500,000 clones, approximately 90% of them singletons. The sample consisted of PBMCs or T cells enriched from blood (not recorded which). Receptors originate from a woman between 18 and 29 years old who had recovered from COVID-19. Each CDR3 is given with its conserved first and last residue. D genes are given only for firm matches. Expanded clones get a size class; other rows say once, few or many, or leave the size out.

NA	TRBV12-5	NA	TRBJ2-1	TGTGCTAGTGGTCCTAATTTCAATGAGCAGTTCTTC	CASGPNFNEQFF
TRBD2	TRBV27	NA	TRBJ2-5	TGTGCCAGCAGTTCTCTAGCGGGGGGGAAACAAGAGACCCAGTACTTC	CASSSLAGGKQETQYF
NA	TRBV2	NA	TRBJ1-1	TGTGCCAGCCTTCTTAATACTGAAGCTTTCTTT	CASLLNTEAFF
NA	TRBV9	NA	TRBJ1-2	TGTGCCAGCAGCCCACAGCCTTTCTATGGCTACACCTTC	CASSPQPFYGYTF
NA	TRBV2	NA	TRBJ2-5	TGTGCCAGCTCCAACTCTCCGATTACCCAAGAGACCCAGTACTTC	CASSNSPITQETQYF
TRBD1	TRBV7-8	NA	TRBJ2-2	TGTGCCAGCAGCTTCGGGACAGGGGGCCCTACCGGGGAGCTGTTTTTT	CASSFGTGGPTGELFF
TRBD1	TRBV28	NA	TRBJ2-7	TGTGCCAGCAGTACCCTCCGGGACAGCTCTTCCTACGAGCAGTACTTC	CASSTLRDSSSYEQYF
NA	TRBV7-9	NA	TRBJ1-2	TGTGCCAGCAGTGCAGCTAACTATGGCTACACCTTC	CASSAANYGYTF
TRBD2	TRBV7-9	NA	TRBJ2-5	TGTGCCAGCAGCTTAGGGAGCGGGGGTGTGGAGACCCAGTACTTC	CASSLGSGGVETQYF
NA	TRBV5-4	NA	TRBJ1-2	TGTGCCAGCAGCCATGACAGTTCCGAGTATGGCTACACCTTC	CASSHDSSEYGYTF
TRBD1	TRBV9	NA	TRBJ1-2	TGTGCCAGCAGCGCCGGGACAGGGTGGGATAACTATGGCTACACCTTC	CASSAGTGWDNYGYTF
NA	TRBV19	NA	TRBJ1-1	TGTGCCAGTAGTATTCTTCCCAGGGTTGGGGAATGGAACACTGAAGCTTTCTTT	CASSILPRVGEWNTEAFF
TRBD1	TRBV4-2	NA	TRBJ2-7	TGTGCCAGCAGCCAAGGGGAGGAGACAGGGGACGAGCAGTACTTC	CASSQGEETGDEQYF
NA	TRBV30	NA	TRBJ2-7	TGTGCCTGGAGTGTACTGGGGGGGGGCCACTACGAGCAGTACTTC	CAWSVLGGGHYEQYF
TRBD1	TRBV5-1	NA	TRBJ1-2	TGCGCCAGCAGCCTCCCTCCGACAGGGGGCGACTATGGCTACACCTTC	CASSLPPTGGDYGYTF
NA	TRBV7-3	NA	TRBJ1-2	TGTGCCAGCAGCTTCGACAGAGTTGACGGCTACACCTTC	CASSFDRVDGYTF
TRBD2	TRBV5-1	NA	TRBJ2-3	TGCGCCAGCTCTCCGAGCGGGGCCCGGGGAGATACGCAGTATTTT	CASSPSGARGDTQYF
TRBD1	TRBV5-4	NA	TRBJ1-2	TGTGCCAGCAGCCGACCCACAGGGGATAGGAATGGCTACACCTTC	CASSRPTGDRNGYTF
NA	TRBV28	NA	TRBJ2-4	TGTGCCAGCAGTATGCCCTCTACTAACATTCAGTACTTC	CASSMPSTNIQYF
NA	TRBV7-8	once	TRBJ1-5	TGTGCCAGCAGCAGGACAGATTATAGCAATCAGCCCCAGCATTTT	CASSRTDYSNQPQHF
NA	TRBV27	NA	TRBJ1-2	TGTGCCAGCAGGGATCCCTGGGACTTCTATGGCTACACCTTC	CASRDPWDFYGYTF
NA	TRBV5-6	once	TRBJ1-2	TGTGCCAGCAGCTTCCAGGGGCCTTACTATGGCTACACCTTC	CASSFQGPYYGYTF
NA	TRBV6-6	NA	TRBJ2-1	TGTGCCAGCAACTCAGGGGAAAGTGGGGAGCAGTTCTTC	CASNSGESGEQFF
TRBD2	TRBV4-1	NA	TRBJ2-2	TGCGCCAGCAGAGGGCCGTATGCGGGGGAGAATGCCGGGGAGCTGTTTTTT	CASRGPYAGENAGELFF
NA	TRBV7-8	few	TRBJ2-5	TGTGCCAGCAGCCGTGGCGTGGGGCGGGGGCCTCAAGAGACCCAGTACTTC	CASSRGVGRGPQETQYF
TRBD2	TRBV4-1	NA	TRBJ2-1	TGCGCCAGCAGCCAGGGGGGACTAGGTCCGTTCTTC	CASSQGGLGPFF
NA	TRBV5-1	NA	TRBJ1-1	TGCGCCAGCAGCTTGGCGGGTTCTTCGAGGGCTAACGCTGAAGCTTTCTTT	CASSLAGSSRANAEAFF
NA	TRBV5-1	NA	TRBJ1-3	TGCGCCAGCAGTCCATCGGGGAGTATAAGCTCTGGAAACACCATATATTTT	CASSPSGSISSGNTIYF
NA	TRBV5-6	NA	TRBJ1-1	TGTGCCAGCAGCGGAGTAGGACGGACGGGGGGAGCTTTCTTT	CASSGVGRTGGAFF
TRBD1	TRBV28	NA	TRBJ1-5	TGTGCCAGCCCCGACAGGGTAGGCAATCAGCCCCAGCATTTT	CASPDRVGNQPQHF
NA	TRBV29-1	NA	TRBJ1-2	TGCAGCGTTGCGGACCCGGGGAGAGGTGGCTACACCTTC	CSVADPGRGGYTF
NA	TRBV28	NA	TRBJ2-6	TGTGCCAGCGGGCCGTTGGGCTCTGGGGCCAACGTCCTGACTTTC	CASGPLGSGANVLTF
NA	TRBV7-2	NA	TRBJ1-2	TGTGCCAGCAGCTTATCCCCGGGAGGGACGGATGGCTACACCTTC	CASSLSPGGTDGYTF
NA	TRBV7-3	NA	TRBJ1-6	TGTGCCAGCAGCTCCGACAGGAATTCACCCCTCCACTTT	CASSSDRNSPLHF
NA	TRBV11-3	NA	TRBJ1-6	TGTGCCAGCAGCTTGGAGGGGAGTTCACCCCTCCACTTT	CASSLEGSSPLHF
NA	TRBV28	NA	TRBJ2-7	TGTGCCAGCAGTTTAGTGGGAGCCTACGAGCAGTACTTC	CASSLVGAYEQYF
NA	TRBV30	NA	TRBJ1-1	TGTGCCTGGAGTCCGGGGACTTCGAACACTGAAGCTTTCTTT	CAWSPGTSNTEAFF
NA	TRBV5-1	once	TRBJ2-6	TGCGCCAGCAGCCCTACAGAGAGCTCTGGGGCCAACGTCCTGACTTTC	CASSPTESSGANVLTF
NA	TRBV20-1	NA	TRBJ2-5	TGCAGTGCTAGAAGGGAGGAGACCCAGTACTTC	CSARREETQYF
TRBD1	TRBV4-1	NA	TRBJ1-3	TGCGCCAGCAGGCAACAGGGGGAGGAGGAAAACACCATATATTTT	CASRQQGEEENTIYF
NA	TRBV19	NA	TRBJ2-2	TGTGCCAGTAGTATAAGGGGAAGTTCGAACACCGGGGAGCTGTTTTTT	CASSIRGSSNTGELFF
TRBD1	TRBV5-5	NA	TRBJ2-6	TGTGCCAGCAGCCTGACAGGGGATCACTCTGGGGCCAACGTCCTGACTTTC	CASSLTGDHSGANVLTF
TRBD2	TRBV27	NA	TRBJ2-1	TGTGCCAGCAGTCCCCCGGGACTAGCGGGGCTCTCCTACAATGAGCAGTTCTTC	CASSPPGLAGLSYNEQFF
TRBD1	TRBV6-5	NA	TRBJ1-4	TGTGCCAGAGCTAGACAGGGAAGAGGTGAAAAACTGTTTTTT	CARARQGRGEKLFF
NA	TRBV7-3	NA	TRBJ2-3	TGTGCCAGCAGCGTCCAGGGGCTGAGGACAGATACGCAGTATTTT	CASSVQGLRTDTQYF
NA	TRBV7-8	NA	TRBJ2-3	TGTGCCAGCAGCGGGGGGGCAGTCCTATCCGACACAGATACGCAGTATTTT	CASSGGAVLSDTDTQYF
NA	TRBV12-3/TRBV12-4	NA	TRBJ1-4	TGTGCCAGCAGTCTAGACAGTAATGAAAAACTGTTTTTT	CASSLDSNEKLFF
NA	TRBV5-5	NA	TRBJ2-4	TGTGCCAGCAGCTTGAGTCCACTAGCCAAAAACATTCAGTACTTC	CASSLSPLAKNIQYF
TRBD1	TRBV12-5	few	TRBJ2-1	TGTGCTAGTGGTTTTATGAGGGGGCGTATCAATGAGCAGTTCTTC	CASGFMRGRINEQFF
TRBD2	TRBV4-2	NA	TRBJ2-1	TGTGCCAGCAGCCAAGATGTGGCTTCGGCGGGACTAGCTTACAATGAGCAGTTCTTC	CASSQDVASAGLAYNEQFF